This T cell receptor (beta chain) was found in a study of CD8+ T cells in alopecia areata. Looking at the study overall: Those treated were given oral tofacitinib at 5 to 10 mg twice daily. The study's findings and limits: Within the top 100, expanded CD8+ clones significantly decreased with tofacitinib, as did scalp clonality. Especially in alopecia totalis/universalis, lesional scalp showed greater clonality than normal scalp did.

The treatment: oral pan-JAK inhibitor, 5-10 mg twice daily. In regard to this clone: Its antigen is undetermined. The same CDR3 is also encoded by other DNA sequences in this sample.

The CDR3 is 13 residues long. The germline V gene has CDR1 SQVTM and CDR2 ANQGSEA. Trimming cost V 4 bases and J 0 bases, with 9 bases left between them. TCR sequencing used cDNA made by reverse transcription of extracted RNA. TCRdb's copy holds only in-frame clones and misses some; the assay was immunoSEQ multiplex PCR. The repertoire holds under 250,000 clones, with around 66% as singletons. J is TRBJ1-1 and V is TRBV29-1, with D possibly matching TRBD1 (6 bases). The receptor's source is a human donor with alopecia areata. The input for sequencing was CD4+ T cells sorted from blood, taken at approximately week 44, from a patient treated with tofacitinib. The CDR3 region is CSVAGTMNTEAFF. The DNA for the CDR3 is TGCAGCGTTGCCGGGACAATGAACACTGAAGCTTTCTTT.